The clone carrying this TCR beta chain has at least ten counts. This record belongs to a study of regulatory T cells in long-lasting Graves disease. The CDR3 extends over 13 amino acids. Germline CDR1 is SNHLY and CDR2 is FYNNEI. Deletions cut 9 bases from V and 5 bases from J, with 17 bases between. Arm-PCR of CDR3 regions and iRepertoire HTBI primers were the basis on which TCR beta libraries were built. TCRdb re-derived calls from the multiplex PCR reads in MiXCR, one entry per CDR3 protein. The table includes 390,000 or so distinct CDR3 sequences, roughly 23% detected once. The time point: persistent/refractory GD, antithyroid drugs over 5 years with positive TRAb. The TCR library was made from RNA that had been extracted from PBMCs in TRIzol. The authors diagnosed Graves' disease using American Thyroid Association guidelines.

The input for sequencing was peripheral blood mononuclear cells (PBMCs), taken when the disease was refractory, from a patient treated with antithyroid drugs. This rearrangement joins TRBV2 to TRBJ2-7, with D maybe TRBD1 (6 bases). The TCR originated in a woman in her 40s with Graves disease. CDR3 residues: CASTTGTQNEQYF. CDR3 DNA: TGTGCCAGTACTACCGGGACACAGAACGAGCAGTACTTC.